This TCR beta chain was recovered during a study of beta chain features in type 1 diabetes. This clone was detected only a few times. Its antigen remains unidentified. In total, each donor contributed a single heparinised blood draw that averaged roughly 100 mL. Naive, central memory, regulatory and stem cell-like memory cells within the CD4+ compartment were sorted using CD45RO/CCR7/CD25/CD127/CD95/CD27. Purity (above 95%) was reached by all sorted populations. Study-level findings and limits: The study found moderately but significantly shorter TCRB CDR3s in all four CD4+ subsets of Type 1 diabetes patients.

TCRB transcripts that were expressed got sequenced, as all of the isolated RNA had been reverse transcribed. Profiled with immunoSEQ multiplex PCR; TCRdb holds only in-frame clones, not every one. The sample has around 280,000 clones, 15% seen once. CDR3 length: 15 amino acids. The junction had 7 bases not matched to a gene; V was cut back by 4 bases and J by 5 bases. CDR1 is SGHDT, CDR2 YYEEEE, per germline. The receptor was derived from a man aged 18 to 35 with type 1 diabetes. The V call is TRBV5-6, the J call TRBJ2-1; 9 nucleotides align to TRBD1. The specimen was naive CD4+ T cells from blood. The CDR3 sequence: CASSRDREVHNEQFF. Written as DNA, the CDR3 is TGTGCCAGCAGCCGGGACAGGGAAGTGCACAATGAGCAGTTCTTC. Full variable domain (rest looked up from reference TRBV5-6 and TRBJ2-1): DAGVTQSPTHLIKTRGQQVTLRCSPKSGHDTVSWYQQALGQGPQFIFQYYEEEERQRGNFPDRFSGHQFPNYSSELNVNALLLGDSALYLCASSRDREVHNEQFFGPGTRLTVL.